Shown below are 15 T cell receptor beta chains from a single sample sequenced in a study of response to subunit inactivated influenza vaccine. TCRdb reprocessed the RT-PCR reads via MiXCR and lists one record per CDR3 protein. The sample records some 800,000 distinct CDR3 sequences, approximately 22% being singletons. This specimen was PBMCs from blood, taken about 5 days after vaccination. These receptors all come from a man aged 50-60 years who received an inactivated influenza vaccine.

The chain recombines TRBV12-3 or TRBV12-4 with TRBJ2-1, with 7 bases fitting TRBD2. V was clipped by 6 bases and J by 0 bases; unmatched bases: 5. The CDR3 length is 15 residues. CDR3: CASRETGGSYNEQFF. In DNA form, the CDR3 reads TGTGCCAGCAGGGAAACGGGGGGCTCCTACAATGAGCAGTTCTTC.

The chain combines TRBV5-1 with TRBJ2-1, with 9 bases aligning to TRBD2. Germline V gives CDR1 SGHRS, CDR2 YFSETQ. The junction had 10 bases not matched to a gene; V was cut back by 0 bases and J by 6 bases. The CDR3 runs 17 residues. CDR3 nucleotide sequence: TGCGCCAGCAGCTTGGTATTCCGAGCGGGAGGAGGCAATGAGCAGTTCTTC. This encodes CASSLVFRAGGGNEQFF.

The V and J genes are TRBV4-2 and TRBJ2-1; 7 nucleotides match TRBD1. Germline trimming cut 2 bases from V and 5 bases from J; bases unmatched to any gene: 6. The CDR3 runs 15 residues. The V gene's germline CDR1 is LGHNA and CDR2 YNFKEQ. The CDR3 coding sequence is TGTGCCAGCAGCCAACCCGACAGGGTTAACAATGAGCAGTTCTTC. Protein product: CASSQPDRVNNEQFF.

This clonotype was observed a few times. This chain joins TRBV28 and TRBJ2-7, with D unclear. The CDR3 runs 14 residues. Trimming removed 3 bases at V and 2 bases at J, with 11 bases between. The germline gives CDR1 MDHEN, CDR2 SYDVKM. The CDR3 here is CASSFFLDTYEQYF. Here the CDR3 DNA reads TGTGCCAGCAGTTTTTTCCTGGATACCTACGAGCAGTACTTC.

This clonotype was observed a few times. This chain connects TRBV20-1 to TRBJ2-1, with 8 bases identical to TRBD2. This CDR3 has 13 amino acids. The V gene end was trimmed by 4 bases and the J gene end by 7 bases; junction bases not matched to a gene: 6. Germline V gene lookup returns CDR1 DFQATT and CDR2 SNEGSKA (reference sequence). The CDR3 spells CSANPGGGNEQFF. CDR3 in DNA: TGCAGTGCTAACCCGGGAGGGGGGAATGAGCAGTTCTTC.

CDR3: CAISEAGTGGEQYF. The CDR3 DNA sequence: TGTGCCATCAGTGAGGCCGGGACAGGGGGCGAGCAGTACTTC. V usage is TRBV10-3 and J usage is TRBJ2-7; 11 bases line up with TRBD1. CDR3 length equals 14 residues. Trimming took 2 bases from V and 6 from J; bases not matched to a gene: 3. Germline V gene data show CDR1 as ENHRY and CDR2 as SYGVKD.

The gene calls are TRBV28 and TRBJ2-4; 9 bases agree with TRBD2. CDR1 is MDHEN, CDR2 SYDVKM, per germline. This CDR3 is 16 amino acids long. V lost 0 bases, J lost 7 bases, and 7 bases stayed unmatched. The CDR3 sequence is CASSLWKGLAENIQYF. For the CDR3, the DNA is TGTGCCAGCAGTTTATGGAAGGGACTAGCAGAGAACATTCAGTACTTC.

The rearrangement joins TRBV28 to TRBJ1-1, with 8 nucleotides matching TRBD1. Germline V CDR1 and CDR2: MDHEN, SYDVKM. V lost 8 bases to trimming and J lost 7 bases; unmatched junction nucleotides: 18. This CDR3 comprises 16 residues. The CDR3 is CASRLVKTGAGDEAFF. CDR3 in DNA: TGTGCCAGCCGATTGGTTAAGACAGGGGCTGGCGATGAAGCTTTCTTT.

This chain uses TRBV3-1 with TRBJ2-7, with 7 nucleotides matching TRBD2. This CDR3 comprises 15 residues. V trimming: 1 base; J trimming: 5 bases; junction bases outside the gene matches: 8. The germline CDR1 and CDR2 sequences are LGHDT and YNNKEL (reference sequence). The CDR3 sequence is CASSQVGGGEDEQYF. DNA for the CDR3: TGTGCCAGCAGCCAAGTTGGTGGGGGGGAGGACGAGCAGTACTTC.

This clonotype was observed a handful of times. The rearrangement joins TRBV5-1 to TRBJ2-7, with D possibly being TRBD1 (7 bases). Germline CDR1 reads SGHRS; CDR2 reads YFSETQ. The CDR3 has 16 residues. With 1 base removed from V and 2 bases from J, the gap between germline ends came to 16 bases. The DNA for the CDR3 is TGCGCCAGCAGCTTGTCTTTGCGGGACAGTACCTACGAGCAGTACTTC. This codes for CASSLSLRDSTYEQYF. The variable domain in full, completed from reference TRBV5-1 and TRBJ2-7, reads KAGVTQTPRYLIKTRGQQVTLSCSPISGHRSVSWYQQTPGQGLQFLFEYFSETQRNKGNFPGRFSGRQFSNSRSEMNVSTLELGDSALYLCASSLSLRDSTYEQYFGPGTRLTVT.

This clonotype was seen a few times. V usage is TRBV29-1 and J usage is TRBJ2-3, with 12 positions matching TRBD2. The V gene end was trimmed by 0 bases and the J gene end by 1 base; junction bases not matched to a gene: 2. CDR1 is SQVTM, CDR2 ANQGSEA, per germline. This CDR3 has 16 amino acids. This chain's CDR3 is CSVEDRLAGGTDTQYF. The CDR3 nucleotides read TGCAGCGTTGAAGATCGACTAGCGGGAGGCACAGATACGCAGTATTTT.

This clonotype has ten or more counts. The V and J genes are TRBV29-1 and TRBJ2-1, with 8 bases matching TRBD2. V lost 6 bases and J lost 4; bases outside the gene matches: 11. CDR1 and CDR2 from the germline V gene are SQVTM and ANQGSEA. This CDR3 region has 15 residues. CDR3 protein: CSVPLLASGYNEQFF. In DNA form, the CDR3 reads TGCAGCGTCCCACTGTTGGCTAGCGGGTACAATGAGCAGTTCTTC.

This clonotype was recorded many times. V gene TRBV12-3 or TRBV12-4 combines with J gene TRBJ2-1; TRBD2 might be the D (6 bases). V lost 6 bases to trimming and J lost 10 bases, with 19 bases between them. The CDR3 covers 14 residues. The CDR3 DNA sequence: TGTGCCAGCAGGGGGAGGCGGGGAAGGTTAGAGCAGTTCTTC. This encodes CASRGRRGRLEQFF.

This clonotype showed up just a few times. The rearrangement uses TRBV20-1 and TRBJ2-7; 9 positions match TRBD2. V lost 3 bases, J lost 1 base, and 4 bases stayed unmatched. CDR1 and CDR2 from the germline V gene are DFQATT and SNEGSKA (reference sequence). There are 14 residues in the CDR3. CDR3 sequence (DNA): TGCAGTGCTAGCTGGAGCGGGGGGTCCTACGAGCAGTACTTC. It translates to CSASWSGGSYEQYF.

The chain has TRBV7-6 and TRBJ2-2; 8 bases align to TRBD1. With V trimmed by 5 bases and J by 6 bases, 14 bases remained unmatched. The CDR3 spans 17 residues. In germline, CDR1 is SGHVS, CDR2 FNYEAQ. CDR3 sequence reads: CASSGTAGGASAGELFF. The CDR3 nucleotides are TGTGCCAGCAGCGGAACCGCAGGGGGCGCCAGTGCCGGGGAGCTGTTTTTT. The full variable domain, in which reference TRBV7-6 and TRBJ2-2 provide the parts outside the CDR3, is GAGVSQSPRYKVTKRGQDVALRCDPISGHVSLYWYRQALGQGPEFLTYFNYEAQQDKSGLPNDRFSAERPEGSISTLTIQRTEQRDSAMYRCASSGTAGGASAGELFFGEGSRLTVL.